The 30 T cell receptor beta chains reported below all come from one sample, sequenced in a study of shared clonotypes between healthy human individuals. Clones were read by immunoSEQ multiplex PCR, and TCRdb kept only the in-frame ones, dropping some. The table lists 1.5 million to 2.5 million clones, about 94% of them singletons. Selected positively for CCR7 and CD45RO-negative, naive CD8 cells excluded terminally differentiated effector memory CD45RA+ cells. Sequenced sample: naive CD8+ T cells sorted from blood. The receptors originated from a man in his late teens or twenties in good health.

This chain joins TRBV9 and TRBJ1-2; TRBD1 is a possible D gene (5 bases). This CDR3 comprises 14 residues. V lost 1 base, J lost 5 bases, and 12 bases lay in between. Germline assignment: CDR1 SGDLS and CDR2 YYNGEE. The CDR3 sequence: CASSVWGNFYGYTF. The CDR3 coding sequence is TGTGCCAGCAGCGTATGGGGGAACTTTTATGGCTACACCTTC.

The gene calls are TRBV27 and TRBJ2-7; D perhaps matches TRBD1 (5 bases). V lost 5 bases and J lost 2, with 16 bases in between. Germline-derived CDR1 and CDR2 are MNHEY and SMNVEV (reference sequence). This CDR3 region has 15 residues. The CDR3 reads CASSPGAPGPYEQYF. Here the CDR3 DNA reads TGTGCCAGCAGTCCTGGGGCGCCTGGCCCCTACGAGCAGTACTTC.

This clone appeared a single time. The chain joins TRBV7-9 to TRBJ2-1, with 7 bases identical to TRBD2. The germline CDR1 and CDR2 sequences are SEHNR and FQNEAQ (reference sequence). The CDR3 is 16 residues long. J lost 9 bases, V lost 3 bases, and 14 bases had no gene match. The CDR3 reads CASSLGTGRTLFEQFF. DNA of the CDR3: TGTGCCAGCAGCTTGGGGACCGGGAGGACCCTCTTTGAGCAGTTCTTC.

The J gene is TRBJ2-1, the V gene TRBV4-3, with 14 bases aligning to TRBD2. CDR3 length: 15 residues. Germline trimming cut 1 base from V and 15 bases from J; bases unmatched to any gene: 8. CDR1 and CDR2 (germline): LGHNA, YSLEER. CDR3 sequence reads: CASSQVQGTSGGGFF. In DNA, the CDR3 is TGCGCCAGCAGCCAAGTGCAGGGGACTAGCGGGGGCGGGTTCTTC.

V is TRBV9 and J is TRBJ1-4; 10 bases agree with TRBD1. Germline CDR1 reads SGDLS; CDR2 reads YYNGEE. The junction had 6 bases not matched to a gene; V was cut back by 3 bases and J by 7 bases. CDR3 size: 15 residues. CDR3 coding DNA: TGTGCCAGCAGCGCTGAGGGACAGGGGATTGAAAAACTGTTTTTT. As protein: CASSAEGQGIEKLFF.

The rearrangement joins TRBV2 to TRBJ2-1; 8 bases agree with TRBD2. V lost 4 bases and J lost 0; bases outside the gene matches: 5. The CDR3 runs 16 residues. CDR1 SNHLY and CDR2 FYNNEI come from the germline V gene. The CDR3 region is CASSVGGAVSYNEQFF. The CDR3 DNA is TGTGCCAGCAGTGTCGGGGGGGCCGTCTCCTACAATGAGCAGTTCTTC. The full variable domain, its missing parts supplied by reference TRBV2 and TRBJ2-1, is EPEVTQTPSHQVTQMGQEVILRCVPISNHLYFYWYRQILGQKVEFLVSFYNNEISEKSEIFDDQFSVERPDGSNFTLKIRSTKLEDSAMYFCASSVGGAVSYNEQFFGPGTRLTVL.

V and J are TRBV9 and TRBJ2-7; the D gene is possibly TRBD2 (6 bases). CDR3 length: 15 residues. V was cut by 4 bases and J by 2 bases, with 16 bases left in between. CDR1 and CDR2 from the germline V gene are SGDLS and YYNGEE. CDR3 bases: TGTGCCAGCAGCCCCGGGGGTAGCGTTACCTACGAGCAGTACTTC. It encodes CASSPGGSVTYEQYF.

The chain combines TRBV6-1 with TRBJ1-5, with 9 bases identical to TRBD1. CDR1 is MNHNS, CDR2 SASEGT, per germline. The length of the CDR3 is 19 residues. The V segment lost 0 bases and the J segment 0 bases; nucleotides outside the gene matches: 9. This chain's CDR3 is CASSEADRGWAYSNQPQHF. CDR3 bases: TGTGCCAGCAGTGAAGCAGACAGGGGGTGGGCTTATAGCAATCAGCCCCAGCATTTT.

CDR3 region: CASSEGDPSYNEQFF. CDR3 bases: TGCGCCAGCAGTGAGGGGGACCCCTCCTACAATGAGCAGTTCTTC. The V gene is TRBV10-1, the J gene TRBJ2-1; the D gene could be TRBD1 or TRBD2 (5 bases each). The CDR3 has 15 amino acids. Trimming removed 2 bases from V and 0 bases from J, with 8 bases in between. CDR1 WNHNN and CDR2 SYGVQD come from the germline V gene (reference sequence).

The chain has TRBV30 and TRBJ2-7; TRBD2 agrees at 8 bases. Germline loops: CDR1 GTSNPN, CDR2 SVGIG (reference sequence). CDR3 length: 13 amino acids. With 7 bases clipped from V and 3 bases from J, the junction kept 8 bases outside the gene matches. The CDR3 region is CALAGRTNYEQYF. The CDR3 coding sequence is TGTGCCTTAGCGGGGCGAACAAACTACGAGCAGTACTTC.

The chain is built from TRBV27 and TRBJ2-5, with D perhaps assigned TRBD1 or TRBD2 (5 bases each). Trimming cost V 6 bases and J 0 bases, with 14 bases left between them. Germline values: CDR1 MNHEY, CDR2 SMNVEV (reference sequence). This CDR3 has 15 amino acids. CDR3 loop: CASRPGTLNQETQYF. CDR3 bases: TGTGCCAGCAGACCCGGGACGCTTAACCAAGAGACCCAGTACTTC.

The chain is built from TRBV4-1 and TRBJ2-5; no reliable D call. Trimming took 0 bases from V and 5 from J, leaving 16 bases between them. The germline V gene has CDR1 MGHRA and CDR2 YSYEKL. CDR3 length equals 16 residues. The CDR3 protein is CASSQDVKGAEETQYF. The CDR3 DNA follows: TGCGCCAGCAGCCAAGATGTAAAGGGCGCGGAGGAGACCCAGTACTTC.

The J gene is TRBJ2-1, the V gene TRBV7-9; tentatively, D is TRBD2 (6 bases). The CDR3 extends over 12 amino acids. Per the germline V gene, CDR1 is SEHNR and CDR2 is FQNEAQ (reference sequence). V was shortened by 5 bases and J by 6 bases, with 8 bases between the two germline ends. The CDR3 protein is CASSQTSNEQFF. The CDR3 DNA reads TGTGCCAGCAGCCAGACTAGCAATGAGCAGTTCTTC.

The chain is built from TRBV7-2 and TRBJ2-7; D may correspond to TRBD1 or TRBD2 (5 bases each). CDR1 SGHTA and CDR2 FQGNSA come from the germline V gene. The ends were cut back, 4 bases at V and 2 bases at J, with 24 bases in the middle. The length of the CDR3 is 18 residues. CDR3 sequence (DNA): TGTGCCAGCAGCTCTTTGGGGGAAGACAGCTACCACCCCTACGAGCAGTACTTC. Its protein is CASSSLGEDSYHPYEQYF.

J is TRBJ1-6 and V is TRBV19; the D gene is possibly TRBD1 (6 bases). CDR1 is LNHDA, CDR2 SQIVND, per germline (reference sequence). The CDR3 has 17 residues. The V end was cut by 5 bases, the J end by 6 bases, with 20 bases between. Here the CDR3 reads CASSPTGGHIPNSPLHF. In nucleotides, the CDR3 is TGTGCCAGTAGTCCCACGGGGGGCCACATTCCTAATTCACCCCTCCACTTT.

This chain joins TRBV5-6 and TRBJ2-1; D not certain. The CDR3 spans 14 residues. The V and J ends lost 7 bases and 0 bases respectively, with 11 bases between them. Germline V gene sequence: CDR1 SGHDT, CDR2 YYEEEE. CDR3 in DNA: TGTGCCAGCCTCAGGTTGGTCTCCTACAATGAGCAGTTCTTC. This translates into CASLRLVSYNEQFF.

The V gene is TRBV2, the J gene TRBJ2-7, with D perhaps TRBD1 (6 bases). This CDR3 has 15 amino acids. The germline V gene has CDR1 SNHLY and CDR2 FYNNEI. V was trimmed by 8 bases and J by 3 bases, leaving 20 bases between them. In DNA, the CDR3 is TGTGCCAGCGGGGATAGGATACAGGGCCACTACGAGCAGTACTTC. The encoded protein is CASGDRIQGHYEQYF.

The chain employs TRBV7-9 and TRBJ2-1, with 16 positions matching TRBD2. This CDR3 region has 15 residues. V lost 3 bases, J lost 8 bases, and 1 base stayed unmatched. Germline V gene lookup returns CDR1 SEHNR and CDR2 FQNEAQ (reference sequence). The CDR3 nucleotides read TGTGCCAGCAGCTTCGGGACTAGCGGGGGGGATGAGCAGTTCTTC. This encodes CASSFGTSGGDEQFF.

Regarding this clone: This sample includes further DNA sequences coding for the same CDR3. V and J are TRBV19 and TRBJ2-7; D call uncertain. This CDR3 has 14 residues. Trimming cost V 1 base and J 0 bases, with 7 bases left between them. Germline V gene lookup returns CDR1 LNHDA and CDR2 SQIVND (reference sequence). CDR3: CASSIAGYSYEQYF. CDR3 coding DNA: TGTGCCAGTAGTATAGCTGGCTACTCCTACGAGCAGTACTTC.

The rearrangement links TRBV4-3 to TRBJ1-1; D not resolved. Trimming shortened V by 0 bases and J by 3 bases, and 14 bases separated the two germline ends. Germline loops: CDR1 LGHNA, CDR2 YSLEER. The CDR3 spans 16 residues. The CDR3 sequence is CASSQDSHSEDTEAFF. The CDR3 DNA reads TGCGCCAGCAGCCAAGATTCGCACAGTGAGGACACTGAAGCTTTCTTT.

V gene TRBV6-1 combines with J gene TRBJ2-7, with 10 bases identical to TRBD1. The length of the CDR3 is 17 residues. The V gene end was trimmed by 4 bases and the J gene end by 7 bases; junction bases not matched to a gene: 16. Germline assignment: CDR1 MNHNS and CDR2 SASEGT. This chain's CDR3 is CASSGHLGGTGEEEQYF. In DNA, the CDR3 is TGTGCCAGCAGTGGCCACCTGGGGGGGACAGGGGAGGAAGAGCAGTACTTC.

This rearrangement joins TRBV5-1 to TRBJ1-4; TRBD1 might be the D (5 bases). CDR3 length: 13 residues. Trimming cost V 0 bases and J 7 bases, with 7 bases left between them. The germline V gene has CDR1 SGHRS and CDR2 YFSETQ. The CDR3 bases are TGCGCCAGCAGCTTGGTTGGGGGTGAAAAACTGTTTTTT. Translating it yields CASSLVGGEKLFF.

CDR3 sequence (DNA): TGTGCCACCGGAGCTAGGGGGTTGGGTTACAATGAGCAGTTCTTC. Translating gives CATGARGLGYNEQFF. This chain uses TRBV15 with TRBJ2-1, with D possibly matching TRBD1 (6 bases). The CDR3 is 15 residues long. Germline loops: CDR1 LNHNV, CDR2 YYDKDF (reference sequence). Trimming removed 8 bases at V and 4 bases at J, with 18 bases between.

This rearrangement joins TRBV19 to TRBJ2-1, with D tentatively TRBD1 or TRBD2 (5 bases each). The CDR3 consists of 16 residues. Germline CDR1 reads LNHDA; CDR2 reads SQIVND (reference sequence). The V and J ends lost 1 base and 8 bases respectively, with 18 bases between them. DNA of the CDR3: TGTGCCAGTAGTATAGTGATCGGGGCGGTTCTCGATGAGCAGTTCTTC. It encodes CASSIVIGAVLDEQFF.

The V gene is TRBV7-8, the J gene TRBJ1-2, with 8 bases matching TRBD1. CDR3 size: 15 residues. CDR1 and CDR2 from the germline V gene are SGHVS and FQNEAQ. The V gene end was trimmed by 5 bases and the J gene end by 4 bases; junction bases not matched to a gene: 9. CDR3 amino acids: CASSDRGLDLYGYTF. The CDR3, as DNA: TGTGCCAGCAGCGACAGGGGACTCGACCTCTATGGCTACACCTTC.

This chain links TRBV7-6 with TRBJ2-2; D might be TRBD1 (5 bases). This CDR3 has 16 residues. V shed 0 bases and J shed 7 bases, with 15 bases lying between them. Germline V gene lookup returns CDR1 SGHVS and CDR2 FNYEAQ. CDR3 in amino acids: CASSLADTSYGGELFF. The CDR3, as DNA: TGTGCCAGCAGCTTAGCGGACACCTCCTACGGCGGGGAGCTGTTTTTT. The variable domain in full, with the rest retrieved from reference TRBV7-6 and TRBJ2-2, is GAGVSQSPRYKVTKRGQDVALRCDPISGHVSLYWYRQALGQGPEFLTYFNYEAQQDKSGLPNDRFSAERPEGSISTLTIQRTEQRDSAMYRCASSLADTSYGGELFFGEGSRLTVL.

The chain employs TRBV28 and TRBJ1-2; tentatively, D is TRBD1 (5 bases). The CDR3 has 15 amino acids. The germline V and J ends were trimmed by 4 bases and 3 bases, with 15 bases remaining between them. The germline gives CDR1 MDHEN, CDR2 SYDVKM. CDR3 DNA: TGTGCCAGCAGTTCGAGCAGGCGGGGGTACTATGGCTACACCTTC. Its translation: CASSSSRRGYYGYTF.

The rearrangement links TRBV6-5 to TRBJ2-1; 11 bases map to TRBD2. J gave up 2 bases and V 6 bases, and 3 bases lay outside the gene matches. The CDR3 totals 15 residues. In germline, CDR1 is MNHEY, CDR2 SVGAGI. For the CDR3, the DNA is TGTGCCAGCAGAACTAGCGGGAGTGCCTACAATGAGCAGTTCTTC. It is translated as CASRTSGSAYNEQFF.

CDR3 coding DNA: TGTGCCAGCAGCCCCATAGGGAGGTTCGAGCAGTACTTC. It codes for CASSPIGRFEQYF. The chain combines TRBV11-2 with TRBJ2-7; maybe TRBD2 (6 bases). The CDR3 spans 13 residues. Germline V gene data show CDR1 as SGHAT and CDR2 as FQNNGV. V dropped 5 bases and J dropped 6 bases, with 14 bases sitting between them. Together with reference TRBV11-2 and TRBJ2-7, the CDR3 gives the full variable domain: EAGVAQSPRYKIIEKRQSVAFWCNPISGHATLYWYQQILGQGPKLLIQFQNNGVVDDSQLPKDRFSAERLKGVDSTLKIQPAKLEDSAVYLCASSPIGRFEQYFGPGTRLTVT.

The V and J genes are TRBV7-3 and TRBJ2-3; TRBD2 might be the D (7 bases). CDR3 length: 15 amino acids. Per germline, CDR1 SGHTA and CDR2 FQGTGA. Between the trimmed V and J ends, which lost 3 bases and 4 bases, there was a span of 14 bases. CDR3 loop: CASSLTGGAADTQYF. The CDR3 region has the DNA TGTGCCAGCAGCTTGACGGGGGGCGCCGCAGATACGCAGTATTTT.